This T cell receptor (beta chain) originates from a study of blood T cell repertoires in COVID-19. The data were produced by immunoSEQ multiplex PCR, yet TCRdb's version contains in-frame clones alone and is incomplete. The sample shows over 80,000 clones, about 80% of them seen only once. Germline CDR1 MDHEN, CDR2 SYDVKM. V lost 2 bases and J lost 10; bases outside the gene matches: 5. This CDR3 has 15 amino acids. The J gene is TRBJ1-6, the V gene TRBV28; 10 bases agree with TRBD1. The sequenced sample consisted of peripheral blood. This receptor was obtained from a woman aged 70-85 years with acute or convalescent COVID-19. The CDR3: CASSLGTGVESPLHF. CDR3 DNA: TGTGCCAGCAGTTTAGGGACAGGGGTTGAATCACCCCTCCACTTT.